Below are 13 T cell receptor beta chains sequenced from a single sample in a study of OX40 agonist ivuxolimab in advanced cancers. Clones were sequenced by immunoSEQ multiplex PCR, and TCRdb holds only the in-frame ones, with some missing. Of about 36,000 clones in the sample, approximately 81% are singletons; the top ten hold 9.5% to 15%. Material: CD4+ or CD8+ T cells sorted from blood, obtained in a trial of the OX40 agonist ivuxolimab. These receptors were obtained from an adult with an advanced solid tumor such as melanoma, head and neck, liver or kidney cancer.

This chain links TRBV18 with TRBJ1-3; D not resolved. CDR1 and CDR2 (germline): KGHSH, LQKENI. The V end lost 3 bases, the J end lost 4 bases, and 13 bases lay between the germline ends. The CDR3 has 15 residues. The CDR3 DNA sequence: TGTGCCAGCTCACCCCGGTCCGGGCTCGGAAACACCATATATTTT. It translates to CASSPRSGLGNTIYF.

The genes are TRBV6-6 and TRBJ2-7, with no clear D. This CDR3 contains 12 residues. Germline lookup yields CDR1 MNHNY and CDR2 SVGAGI (reference sequence). V was trimmed by 6 bases and J by 0 bases, leaving 6 bases between them. The CDR3: CASSPNSYEQYF. The CDR3 DNA reads as TGTGCCAGCAGCCCCAACTCCTACGAGCAGTACTTC.

This chain uses TRBV7-2 with TRBJ1-1; TRBD1 matches at 8 bases. CDR1 is SGHTA and CDR2 is FQGNSA in the germline V gene. This CDR3 region has 16 residues. V lost 5 bases, J lost 1 base, and 9 bases stayed unmatched. CDR3 DNA: TGTGCCAGCAGCCCATCCCTTGGACAGGGGAACACTGAAGCTTTCTTT. As protein: CASSPSLGQGNTEAFF.

The chain couples TRBV4-1 to TRBJ2-5, with D possibly being TRBD2 (5 bases). Germline CDR1 is MGHRA and CDR2 is YSYEKL. This CDR3 comprises 15 residues. V was trimmed by 4 bases and J by 7 bases, leaving 19 bases between them. The CDR3 sequence is CASSPETRAGGTQYF. The CDR3 coding sequence is TGCGCCAGCAGCCCAGAGACCCGAGCCGGAGGGACCCAGTACTTC.

CDR3 residues: CAWSSTGYYGYTF. CDR3 in DNA: TGTGCCTGGAGTTCCACAGGGTACTATGGCTACACCTTC. V usage is TRBV30 and J usage is TRBJ1-2, with D tentatively TRBD1 (6 bases). Germline lookup yields CDR1 GTSNPN and CDR2 SVGIG (reference sequence). The CDR3 runs to 13 residues. V was shortened by 2 bases and J by 3 bases, with 10 bases between the two germline ends. The variable domain in full, with the rest retrieved from reference TRBV30 and TRBJ1-2, is SQTIHQWPATLVQPVGSPLSLECTVEGTSNPNLYWYRQAAGRGLQLLFYSVGIGQISSEVPQNLSASRPQDRQFILSSKKLLLSDSGFYLCAWSSTGYYGYTFGSGTRLTVV.

This chain joins TRBV19 and TRBJ2-7, with D perhaps assigned TRBD1 or TRBD2 (5 bases each). This CDR3 spans 17 amino acids. With 5 bases removed from V and 6 bases from J, the gap between germline ends came to 26 bases. Germline V gene sequence: CDR1 LNHDA, CDR2 SQIVND (reference sequence). CDR3 region: CASSALGTDARRIEQYF. The CDR3 nucleotides read TGTGCCAGTAGTGCGCTGGGGACCGATGCCCGACGTATCGAGCAGTACTTC.

This clone was counted a few times. The chain joins TRBV29-1 to TRBJ1-1; 7 bases are shared with TRBD1. With 7 bases clipped from V and 0 bases from J, the junction kept 2 bases outside the gene matches. Germline-derived CDR1 and CDR2 are SQVTM and ANQGSEA. CDR3 length: 12 amino acids. The CDR3 nucleotides read TGCAGCGACAGGGGTATGAACACTGAAGCTTTCTTT. Its translation: CSDRGMNTEAFF.

This clone was seen more than once but under ten times. V gene TRBV7-9 combines with J gene TRBJ1-3, with D tentatively TRBD1 (6 bases). Trimming cost V 6 bases and J 0 bases, with 15 bases left between them. This CDR3 is built from 16 residues. The germline CDR1 and CDR2 sequences are SEHNR and FQNEAQ (reference sequence). This CDR3 is CASRPRQESSGNTIYF. CDR3 bases: TGTGCCAGCAGGCCAAGACAGGAGAGCTCTGGAAACACCATATATTTT. Combining the CDR3 with reference TRBV7-9 and TRBJ1-3 gives the whole variable domain DTGVSQNPRHKITKRGQNVTFRCDPISEHNRLYWYRQTLGQGPEFLTYFQNEAQLEKSRLLSDRFSAERPKGSFSTLEIQRTEQGDSAMYLCASRPRQESSGNTIYFGEGSWLTVV.

The chain combines TRBV2 with TRBJ2-7; 8 bases fit TRBD2. V lost 6 bases, J lost 4 bases, and 11 bases stayed unmatched. CDR1 and CDR2 from the germline V gene are SNHLY and FYNNEI. There are 15 residues in the CDR3. CDR3 in amino acids: CASRARGLARYEQYF. In DNA, the CDR3 is TGTGCCAGCAGGGCGCGAGGACTAGCCCGGTACGAGCAGTACTTC.

This clone turned up a few times. The chain recombines TRBV6-1 with TRBJ1-5; D remains ambiguous. V dropped 2 bases and J dropped 7 bases, with 12 bases sitting between them. Germline V gives CDR1 MNHNS, CDR2 SASEGT. The CDR3 has 14 amino acids. The CDR3 DNA reads as TGTGCCAGCAGTGAAATGGAGGGAAGCCAGCCCCAGCATTTT. It yields the protein CASSEMEGSQPQHF.

This sequence joins TRBV27 and TRBJ2-5, with TRBD1 as a possible D gene (6 bases). The DNA matches TRBJ2-7 better at its end, which makes the J call doubtful. CDR1 MNHEY and CDR2 SMNVEV come from the germline V gene (reference sequence). This CDR3 contains 13 residues. The CDR3 is CASGGRDSYEQYF. DNA of the CDR3: TGTGCCAGCGGGGGCAGGGACTCCTACGAGCAGTACTTC.

This chain joins TRBV5-6 and TRBJ2-7; D remains ambiguous. Germline V gives CDR1 SGHDT, CDR2 YYEEEE. The CDR3 loop spans 13 amino acids. With 2 bases removed from V and 3 bases from J, the gap between germline ends came to 9 bases. CDR3 bases: TGTGCCAGCAGCTTTCTGAGAGGCTACGAGCAGTACTTC. This gives the protein CASSFLRGYEQYF.

There are a few counts of this clone. The gene calls are TRBV7-9 and TRBJ2-3, with a weak D call TRBD2 (5 bases). The V gene's germline CDR1 is SEHNR and CDR2 FQNEAQ (reference sequence). The CDR3 extends over 17 amino acids. V shed 5 bases and J shed 2 bases, with 20 bases lying between them. The CDR3 bases are TGTGCCAGCAGCGGGAGCGACTTGTTGAGACCCACAGATACGCAGTATTTT. Translation gives CASSGSDLLRPTDTQYF.